The 8 T cell receptor beta chains in this list originate from one sample, sequenced in a study of CD8+CD57+ T cells in acquired aplastic anemia. Genomic DNA constituted the template upon which TCR beta VDJ and CDR3 profiling was performed. TCRdb independently ran MiXCR on the reads; one entry per CDR3 protein. Of nearly 60,000 distinct CDR3 sequences listed, around 50% were seen once; the top ten hold around 15%. The sequenced patients had an expansion of CD8+CD57+ cells seen by flow cytometry. The specimen was sorted CD4+, CD8+, or CD8+CD57+ T cells (not recorded which) from PBMCs. The receptors shown here come from a human donor with aplastic anemia.

The rearrangement uses TRBV29-1 and TRBJ1-2; D may be TRBD1 (5 bases). Germline V gene lookup returns CDR1 SQVTM and CDR2 ANQGSEA. V gave up 7 bases and J gave up 4 bases, with 13 bases separating them. This CDR3 has 12 residues. CDR3 protein: CSARGSIYGYTF. CDR3 coding DNA: TGCAGCGCAAGGGGCAGCATCTATGGCTACACCTTC.

This clonotype was recorded at least ten times. This chain uses TRBV28 with TRBJ1-5; D is unclear. This CDR3 has 13 amino acids. Trimming removed 3 bases from V and 4 bases from J, with 7 bases in between. Germline CDR1 is MDHEN and CDR2 is SYDVKM. Written as DNA, the CDR3 is TGTGCCAGCAGTTTTGTCCCAAATCAGCCCCAGCATTTT. Its protein product is CASSFVPNQPQHF.

The table lists this clonotype with many counts. The CDR3 loop reads CASSRRDRKETQYF. CDR3 nucleotide sequence: TGTGCCAGCAGCCGAAGGGACAGGAAAGAGACCCAGTACTTC. V usage is TRBV3-1 and J usage is TRBJ2-5, with 8 nucleotides matching TRBD1. The CDR3 runs to 14 residues. V shed 4 bases and J 3 bases; nucleotides not matched to a gene: 4. Germline V lookup: CDR1 LGHDT, CDR2 YNNKEL (reference sequence).

This clonotype was seen at least ten times. The V call is TRBV6-1, the J call TRBJ1-5; D perhaps matches TRBD1 (5 bases). This CDR3 is built from 13 residues. The ends were cut back, 7 bases at V and 2 bases at J, with 9 bases in the middle. CDR1 MNHNS and CDR2 SASEGT come from the germline V gene. The CDR3 coding sequence is TGTGCCAGCAATGACAGTGGCAATCAGCCCCAGCATTTT. It specifies CASNDSGNQPQHF.

The chain recombines TRBV10-3 with TRBJ2-5; TRBD2 matches at 11 bases. J gave up 2 bases and V 8 bases, and 1 base lay outside the gene matches. CDR1 and CDR2 (germline): ENHRY, SYGVKD. The CDR3 is 13 amino acids. The CDR3, as DNA: TGTGCCATCGGGACTAGCGGTCAAGAGACCCAGTACTTC. Translating gives CAIGTSGQETQYF.

The CDR3 is CSVDRKGRTEAFF. DNA of the CDR3: TGCAGCGTAGACAGGAAGGGTCGCACTGAAGCTTTCTTT. The chain joins TRBV29-1 to TRBJ1-1; the D gene is possibly TRBD1 (6 bases). V lost 6 bases and J lost 4, with 15 bases in between. The CDR3 loop spans 13 amino acids. The germline V gene encodes CDR1 SQVTM and CDR2 ANQGSEA.

The chain couples TRBV15 to TRBJ1-2; 9 bases are shared with TRBD1. With 2 bases clipped from V and 6 bases from J, the junction kept 13 bases outside the gene matches. Germline loops: CDR1 LNHNV, CDR2 YYDKDF (reference sequence). This CDR3 spans 17 amino acids. Here the CDR3 reads CATSRPDRGGGQDGYTF. CDR3 coding DNA: TGTGCCACCAGCAGACCCGACAGGGGGGGCGGGCAGGATGGCTACACCTTC.

In this sample, this clonotype turned up many times. The chain carries TRBV2 and TRBJ1-2, with TRBD1 identical over 8 bases. Germline V gene sequence: CDR1 SNHLY, CDR2 FYNNEI. The length of the CDR3 is 14 residues. The J segment lost 4 bases and the V segment lost 1 base, leaving 2 bases of the junction unmatched. CDR3 loop: CASSEGTGSYGYTF. DNA for the CDR3: TGTGCCAGCAGTGAAGGGACAGGGAGCTATGGCTACACCTTC.